The clone carrying this T cell receptor beta chain appeared a few times. The data originate from a study of identical twins. The CDR3 loop spans 13 amino acids. Trimming took 2 bases from V and 8 from J; bases not matched to a gene: 6. Germline V gene sequence: CDR1 DFQATT, CDR2 SNEGSKA (reference sequence). TCRdb analysed the 5' RACE reads with MiXCR anew, one entry per CDR3 protein. The repertoire includes 470,000 or so distinct CDR3 sequences, more than 20% of them detected once, and 2.9% sits in the top ten. The data were also submitted as part of a second study, on T cells expressing NK-cell markers. That work contributes: The TCR beta repertoires originated in sorted CD3+CD56+NKG2C+, CD3+CD56+NKG2C- and CD3+CD56-NKG2C+ T cells.

The sequencing input was CD4+ T cells sorted from blood. The origin of this receptor is a woman under 30 in good health. This chain links TRBV20-1 with TRBJ1-2; 9 bases align to TRBD1. Here the CDR3 DNA reads TGCAGTGCTAGACCACAGGGGGCTCAAGGCTACACCTTC. Protein product: CSARPQGAQGYTF.